Listed below are T cell receptor beta chains from one sample, sequenced in a study of OX40 agonist ivuxolimab in advanced cancers. Repertoires were generated with immunoSEQ multiplex PCR, while TCRdb's copy carries only in-frame clones and drops some. The sample has tens of thousands of clones; approximately 84% are singletons. The sample was CD4+ or CD8+ T cells sorted from blood, taken in a trial of the OX40 agonist ivuxolimab. The source of these receptors is an adult with an advanced solid tumor such as melanoma, head and neck, liver or kidney cancer. CDR3s include the opening cysteine and the closing phenylalanine or tryptophan. The D gene is left open where the match is weak. Expanded clones are given a class, and other clones once, few, many or no size at all.

d_call,v_call,clone_size,j_call,cdr3_nt,cdr3_aa
-,TRBV21-1,-,TRBJ2-1,TGTGCCAGCAGCACTAACCGGGACCACCACTCCAATGAGCAGTTCTTC,CASSTNRDHHSNEQFF
-,TRBV28,-,TRBJ1-3,TGTGCCAGCAGCTCTCAGAGGACTGGAAACACCATATATTTT,CASSSQRTGNTIYF
TRBD2,TRBV7-2,-,TRBJ2-1,TGTGCCAGCAGAAACCTAGCGGAGTACAATGAGCAGTTCTTC,CASRNLAEYNEQFF
TRBD1,TRBV5-4,-,TRBJ2-3,TGTGCCAGCAGCTTCGGACAGGGTCCAGATACGCAGTATTTT,CASSFGQGPDTQYF
TRBD2,TRBV7-3,-,TRBJ2-7,TGTGCCAGCAGCTTTTGGGCTAGCGGGAGTCACGAGCAGTACTTC,CASSFWASGSHEQYF
-,TRBV25-1,-,TRBJ2-7,TGTGCCTCCAATCGGGGCCTGGGGGAGCAGTACTTC,CASNRGLGEQYF
TRBD1,TRBV10-1,-,TRBJ2-7,TGCGCCTTAAGCCGGGACAGCTCCTACGAGCAGTACTTC,CALSRDSSYEQYF
-,TRBV2,few,TRBJ1-2,TGTGCCAGCAGGATGGGAACGGGGAGCTATGGCTACACCTTC,CASRMGTGSYGYTF
-,TRBV2,-,TRBJ2-5,TGTGCCAGCTGGGGGGGGGCAGCGACAGGGGCCCAGTACTTC,CASWGGAATGAQYF
-,TRBV6-1,-,TRBJ1-5,TGTGCCAGCAGTGGTCAGGGTGTCGTCGGAAATCAGCCCCAGCATTTT,CASSGQGVVGNQPQHF
-,TRBV6-1,-,TRBJ2-2,TGTGCCAGCAGTGAACATGTACAGACTACCGGGGAGCTGTTTTTT,CASSEHVQTTGELFF
TRBD2,TRBV6-4,few,TRBJ2-1,TGTGCCAGCCAGCCGGCTAGCGGGAGGGGTCAGCAGTTCTTC,CASQPASGRGQQFF
TRBD1,TRBV7-2,-,TRBJ2-7,TGTGCCAGCAGCGAGGGACAGGGCCACGAGCAGTACTTC,CASSEGQGHEQYF
TRBD1,TRBV15,-,TRBJ2-3,TGTGCCACCAGCAGACACACAGGGGAATTCGGCACAGATACGCAGTATTTT,CATSRHTGEFGTDTQYF
-,TRBV7-9,-,TRBJ2-7,TGTGCCAGCAGTCCCCTGAGGGGTTATGCGGAGGGCTACGAGCAGTACTTC,CASSPLRGYAEGYEQYF
-,TRBV5-1,-,TRBJ2-7,TGCGCCAGCAGCTTGGGCAAAGCGGTGGACTACGAGCAGTACTTC,CASSLGKAVDYEQYF
TRBD2,TRBV7-9,few,TRBJ2-7,TGTGCCAGCAGCTTCGGGGAGGGCTACGAGCAGTACTTC,CASSFGEGYEQYF
TRBD1,TRBV4-1,-,TRBJ2-7,TGCGCCAGCAGCCAAGAGACAGGGGTCTACGAGCAGTACTTC,CASSQETGVYEQYF
-,TRBV19,-,TRBJ1-5,TGTGCCAGTACCTCAGGTTGGGGGAGTGCCAATCAGCCCCAGCATTTT,CASTSGWGSANQPQHF
-,TRBV27,-,TRBJ1-3,TGTGCCAGCAGTTTTGTAGGGGCTGGAAACACCATATATTTT,CASSFVGAGNTIYF
-,TRBV9,few,TRBJ2-2,TGTGCCAGCAGCACTCACACCGGGGAGCTGTTTTTT,CASSTHTGELFF
-,TRBV7-3,-,TRBJ2-2,TGTGCCAGCAGCTTGTCGACCACGGACATCACCGGGGAGCTGTTTTTT,CASSLSTTDITGELFF
-,TRBV10-1,few,TRBJ2-7,TGCGCCAGCAGTGGGACGGGAGAAGATGGGTACGAGCAGTACTTC,CASSGTGEDGYEQYF
TRBD2,TRBV18,once,TRBJ2-3,TGTGCCAGCTTACTCCTAGCGGGAGATACGCAGTATTTT,CASLLLAGDTQYF
-,TRBV7-9,-,TRBJ2-5,TGTGCCAGCAGCTTATCCCCCGAGACCCAGTACTTC,CASSLSPETQYF
TRBD2,TRBV18,-,TRBJ2-1,TGTGCCAGCTCACCAACGATGGGACTAGCGGGAAGCAATGAGCAGTTCTTC,CASSPTMGLAGSNEQFF
-,TRBV9,-,TRBJ2-1,TGTGCCAGCAGCGGGCCGGACAATGAGCAGTTCTTC,CASSGPDNEQFF
-,TRBV7-9,-,TRBJ1-5,TGTGCCAGCAGCTTCGGCCGGCCGCAGCCCCAGCATTTT,CASSFGRPQPQHF
-,TRBV6-5,-,TRBJ2-7,TGTGCCAGCAGTACTTCAGGATCCGGGATCCACGAGCAGTACTTC,CASSTSGSGIHEQYF
-,TRBV4-1,few,TRBJ1-1,TGCGCCAGCAGCCAATATGCGGTGGGGGGCGCGATATTTACTGAAGCTTTCTTT,CASSQYAVGGAIFTEAFF
-,TRBV11-3,-,TRBJ2-7,TGTGCCAGCAGCCCGGGTGCCTACGAGCAGTACTTC,CASSPGAYEQYF